These 4 T cell receptor beta chains were sequenced from one sample in a study of T cells in Graves' hyperthyroidism and ophthalmopathy. Amplified TCR beta CDR3 regions came from RNA transcripts. Primed by the HTBI set, a first-round RT-PCR was run on the TCR CDR3. MiXCR, applied by TCRdb to the multiplex PCR reads, yields one record per CDR3 protein. The table includes some 550,000 distinct CDR3 sequences, around 21% detected once. Sequenced: blood. The receptors derive from a man younger than 35 with Graves' hyperthyroidism.

The rearrangement uses TRBV11-2 and TRBJ1-3, with D hard to call. Germline V lookup: CDR1 SGHAT, CDR2 FQNNGV. CDR3 length: 16 residues. V lost 6 bases and J lost 4, with 19 bases in between. The CDR3 spells CASSPRTAPGGNTIYF. The CDR3 coding sequence is TGTGCCAGCAGTCCCAGGACGGCACCGGGGGGAAACACCATATATTTT.

This clonotype was counted a few times. The chain links TRBV6-4 to TRBJ2-2; D gene unclear. Trimming removed 7 bases at V and 7 bases at J, with 25 bases between. This CDR3 region has 17 residues. Germline assignment: CDR1 MRHNA and CDR2 SNTAGT. CDR3 sequence reads: CASTKKGFLELSGELFF. CDR3 nucleotides: TGTGCCAGCACCAAAAAGGGATTCCTGGAATTAAGCGGGGAGCTGTTTTTT.

This chain joins TRBV30 and TRBJ2-5; 7 positions agree with TRBD2. Germline CDR1 is GTSNPN and CDR2 is SVGIG (reference sequence). The trim removed 2 bases at V and 3 bases at J, leaving 3 bases unmatched. The CDR3 loop spans 13 amino acids. CDR3 sequence reads: CAWSKGGEETQYF. Here the CDR3 DNA reads TGTGCCTGGAGTAAGGGAGGGGAAGAGACCCAGTACTTC.

The table lists this clonotype with many counts. This chain uses TRBV30 with TRBJ2-7; 7 positions agree with TRBD1. This CDR3 is built from 14 residues. The J segment lost 4 bases and the V segment lost 5 bases, leaving 11 bases of the junction unmatched. CDR1 is GTSNPN, CDR2 SVGIG, per germline (reference sequence). Written as DNA, the CDR3 is TGTGCCTGGGAGGGGCCCAGGGGGATATACGAGCAGTACTTC. Protein sequence: CAWEGPRGIYEQYF.